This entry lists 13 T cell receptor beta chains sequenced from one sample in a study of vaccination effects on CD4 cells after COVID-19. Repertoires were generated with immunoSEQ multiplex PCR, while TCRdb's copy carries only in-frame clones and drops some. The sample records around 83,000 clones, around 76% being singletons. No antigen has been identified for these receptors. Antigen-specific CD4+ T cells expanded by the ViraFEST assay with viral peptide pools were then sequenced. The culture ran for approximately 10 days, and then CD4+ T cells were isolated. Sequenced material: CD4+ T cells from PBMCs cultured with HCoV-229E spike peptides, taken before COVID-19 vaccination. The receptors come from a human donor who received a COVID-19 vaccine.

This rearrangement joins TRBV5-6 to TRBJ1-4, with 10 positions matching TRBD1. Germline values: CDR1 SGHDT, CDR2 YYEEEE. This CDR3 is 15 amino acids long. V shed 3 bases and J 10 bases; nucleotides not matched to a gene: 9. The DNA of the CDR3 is TGTGCCAGCAGCTCGTCGACAGGGGGCGCCGTAAAACTGTTTTTT. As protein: CASSSSTGGAVKLFF.

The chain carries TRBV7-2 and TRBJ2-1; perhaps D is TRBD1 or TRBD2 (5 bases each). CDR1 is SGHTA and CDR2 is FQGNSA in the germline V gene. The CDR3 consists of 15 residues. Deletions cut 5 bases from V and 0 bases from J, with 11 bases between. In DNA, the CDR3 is TGTGCCAGCAGCCCGATGAGGGGCTCCTACAATGAGCAGTTCTTC. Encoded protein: CASSPMRGSYNEQFF.

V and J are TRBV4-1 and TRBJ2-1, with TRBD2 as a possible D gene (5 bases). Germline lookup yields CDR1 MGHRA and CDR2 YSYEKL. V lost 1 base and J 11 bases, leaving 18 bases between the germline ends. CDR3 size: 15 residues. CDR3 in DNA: TGCGCCAGCAGCCAAGGGCGGGCCAATTTAAAGAAGCAGTTCTTC. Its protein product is CASSQGRANLKKQFF.

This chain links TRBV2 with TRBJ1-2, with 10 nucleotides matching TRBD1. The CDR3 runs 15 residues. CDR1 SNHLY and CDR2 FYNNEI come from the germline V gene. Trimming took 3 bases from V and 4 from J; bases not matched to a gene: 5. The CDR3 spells CASSDEGQGLYGYTF. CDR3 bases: TGTGCCAGCAGTGATGAGGGACAGGGGCTCTATGGCTACACCTTC.

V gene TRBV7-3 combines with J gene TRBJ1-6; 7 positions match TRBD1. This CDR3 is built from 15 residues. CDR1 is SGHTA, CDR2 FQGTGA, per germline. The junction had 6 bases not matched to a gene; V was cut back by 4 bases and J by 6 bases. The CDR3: CASSSGGTANSPLHF. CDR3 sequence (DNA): TGTGCCAGCAGCTCCGGCGGGACAGCTAATTCACCCCTCCACTTT.

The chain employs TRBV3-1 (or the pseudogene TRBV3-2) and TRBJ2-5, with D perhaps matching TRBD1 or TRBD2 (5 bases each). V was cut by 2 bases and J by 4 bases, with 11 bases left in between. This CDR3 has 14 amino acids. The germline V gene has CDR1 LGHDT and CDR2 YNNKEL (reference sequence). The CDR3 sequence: CASSQNRGVETQYF. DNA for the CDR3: TGTGCCAGCAGCCAAAATAGGGGAGTAGAGACCCAGTACTTC.

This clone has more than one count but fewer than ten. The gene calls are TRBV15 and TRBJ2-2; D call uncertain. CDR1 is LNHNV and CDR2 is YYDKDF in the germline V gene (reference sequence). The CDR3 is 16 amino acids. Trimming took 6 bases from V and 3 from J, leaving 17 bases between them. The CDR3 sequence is CATSSPYHSDTGELFF. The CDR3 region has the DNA TGTGCCACCAGTAGCCCCTACCATTCCGACACCGGGGAGCTGTTTTTT.

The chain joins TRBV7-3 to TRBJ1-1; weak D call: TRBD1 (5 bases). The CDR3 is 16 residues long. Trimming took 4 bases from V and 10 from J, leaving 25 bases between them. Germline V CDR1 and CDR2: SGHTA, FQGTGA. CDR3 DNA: TGTGCCAGCAGCTCCTCCATTACTGGGACCTCTGGCGTAGCTTTCTTT. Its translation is CASSSSITGTSGVAFF.

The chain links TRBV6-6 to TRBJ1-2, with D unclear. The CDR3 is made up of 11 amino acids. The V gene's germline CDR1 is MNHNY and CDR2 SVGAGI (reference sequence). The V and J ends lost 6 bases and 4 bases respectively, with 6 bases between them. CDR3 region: CASRVGYGYTF. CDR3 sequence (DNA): TGTGCCAGCAGGGTGGGCTATGGCTACACCTTC.

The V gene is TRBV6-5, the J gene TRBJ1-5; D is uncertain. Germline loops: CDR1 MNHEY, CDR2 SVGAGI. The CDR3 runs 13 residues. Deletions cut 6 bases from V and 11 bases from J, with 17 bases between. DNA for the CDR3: TGTGCCAGCAGGAAGGTTCCTACCGGGGCCCAGCATTTT. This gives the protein CASRKVPTGAQHF.

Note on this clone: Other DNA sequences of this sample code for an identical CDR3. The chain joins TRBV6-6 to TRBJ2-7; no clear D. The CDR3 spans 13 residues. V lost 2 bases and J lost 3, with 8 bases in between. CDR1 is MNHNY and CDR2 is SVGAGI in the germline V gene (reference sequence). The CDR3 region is CASSYRDGYEQYV. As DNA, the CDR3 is TGTGCCAGCAGTTACCGTGACGGCTACGAGCAGTACGTC.

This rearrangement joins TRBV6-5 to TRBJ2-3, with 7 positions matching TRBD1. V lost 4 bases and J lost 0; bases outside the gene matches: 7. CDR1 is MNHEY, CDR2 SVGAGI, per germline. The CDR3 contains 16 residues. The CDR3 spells CASSLQTGFSTDTQYF. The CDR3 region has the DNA TGTGCCAGCAGTTTACAGACAGGGTTCAGCACAGATACGCAGTATTTT.

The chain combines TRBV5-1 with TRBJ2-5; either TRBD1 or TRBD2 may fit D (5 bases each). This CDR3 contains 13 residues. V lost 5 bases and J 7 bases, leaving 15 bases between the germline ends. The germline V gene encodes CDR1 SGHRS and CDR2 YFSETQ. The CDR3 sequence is CASRRDRWMTQYF. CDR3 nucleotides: TGCGCCAGCAGAAGGGACCGTTGGATGACCCAGTACTTC.